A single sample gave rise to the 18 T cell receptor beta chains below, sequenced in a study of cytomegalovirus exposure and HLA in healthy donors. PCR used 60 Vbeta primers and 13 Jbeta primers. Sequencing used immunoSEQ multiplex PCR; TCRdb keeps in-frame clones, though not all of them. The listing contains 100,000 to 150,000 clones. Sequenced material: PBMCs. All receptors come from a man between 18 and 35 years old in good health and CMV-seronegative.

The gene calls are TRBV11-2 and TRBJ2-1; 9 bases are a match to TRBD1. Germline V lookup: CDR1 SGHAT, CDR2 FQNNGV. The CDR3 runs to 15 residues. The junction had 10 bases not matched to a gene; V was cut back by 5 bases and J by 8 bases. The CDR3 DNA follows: TGTGCCAGCAGCCGTCCGGGACAGGGTTTCGATGAGCAGTTCTTC. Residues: CASSRPGQGFDEQFF.

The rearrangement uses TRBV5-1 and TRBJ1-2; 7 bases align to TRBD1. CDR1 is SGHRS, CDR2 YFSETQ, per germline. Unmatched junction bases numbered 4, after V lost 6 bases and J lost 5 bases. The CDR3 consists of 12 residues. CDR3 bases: TGCGCCAGCAAGACAGGGCCTTATGGCTACACCTTC. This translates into CASKTGPYGYTF.

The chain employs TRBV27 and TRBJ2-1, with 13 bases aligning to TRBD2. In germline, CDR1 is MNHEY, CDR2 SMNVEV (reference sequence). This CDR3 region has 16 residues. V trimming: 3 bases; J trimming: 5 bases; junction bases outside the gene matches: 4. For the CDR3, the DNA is TGTGCCAGCAGTTTTCAGGGACTAGCGGGAAACAATGAGCAGTTCTTC. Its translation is CASSFQGLAGNNEQFF.

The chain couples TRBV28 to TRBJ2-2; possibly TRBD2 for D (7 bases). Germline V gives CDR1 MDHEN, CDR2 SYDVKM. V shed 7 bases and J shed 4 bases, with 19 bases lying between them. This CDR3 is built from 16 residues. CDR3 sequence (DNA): TGTGCCAGCACCCTAAGGGGGGGGCTCGGCACCGGGGAGCTGTTTTTT. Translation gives CASTLRGGLGTGELFF. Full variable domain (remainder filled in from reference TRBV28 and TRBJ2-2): DVKVTQSSRYLVKRTGEKVFLECVQDMDHENMFWYRQDPGLGLRLIYFSYDVKMKEKGDIPEGYSVSREKKERFSLILESASTNQTSMYLCASTLRGGLGTGELFFGEGSRLTVL.

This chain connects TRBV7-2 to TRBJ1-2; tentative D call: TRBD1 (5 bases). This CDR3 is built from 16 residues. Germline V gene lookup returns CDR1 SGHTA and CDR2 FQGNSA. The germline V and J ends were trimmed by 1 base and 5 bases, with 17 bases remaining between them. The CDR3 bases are TGTGCCAGCAGCTTAGGGAACAGGTTTTCATCTTATGGCTACACCTTC. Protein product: CASSLGNRFSSYGYTF.

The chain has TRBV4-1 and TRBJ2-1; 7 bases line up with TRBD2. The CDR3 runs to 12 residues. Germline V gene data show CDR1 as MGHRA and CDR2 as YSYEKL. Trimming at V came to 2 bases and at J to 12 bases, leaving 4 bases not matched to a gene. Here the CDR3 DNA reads TGCGCCAGCAGCCAACCTCCGGGGGGGCAGTTCTTC. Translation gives CASSQPPGGQFF.

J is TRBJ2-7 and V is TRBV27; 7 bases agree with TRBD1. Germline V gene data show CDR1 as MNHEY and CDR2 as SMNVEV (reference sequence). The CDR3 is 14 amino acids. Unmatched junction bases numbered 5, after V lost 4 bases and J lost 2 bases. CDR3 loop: CASSYQQGTYEQYF. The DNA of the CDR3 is TGTGCCAGCAGTTACCAACAGGGGACCTACGAGCAGTACTTC.

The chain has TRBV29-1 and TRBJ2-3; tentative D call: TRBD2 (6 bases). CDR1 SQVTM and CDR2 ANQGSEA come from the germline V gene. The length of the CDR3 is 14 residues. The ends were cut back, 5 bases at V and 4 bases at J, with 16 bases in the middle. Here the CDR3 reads CSVQVVTGADTQYF. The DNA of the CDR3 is TGCAGCGTTCAGGTCGTCACGGGGGCAGATACGCAGTATTTT.

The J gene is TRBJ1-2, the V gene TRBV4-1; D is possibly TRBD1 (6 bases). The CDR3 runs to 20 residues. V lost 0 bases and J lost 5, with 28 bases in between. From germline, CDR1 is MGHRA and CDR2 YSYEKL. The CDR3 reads CASSQERSGGQSGKKYGYTF. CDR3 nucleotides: TGCGCCAGCAGCCAAGAGCGGAGTGGTGGACAGTCAGGAAAGAAGTATGGCTACACCTTC.

CDR3 bases: TGCGCCAGCAGTTACAGGGGTAACTACGAGCAGTACTTC. This gives the protein CASSYRGNYEQYF. The chain has TRBV5-1 and TRBJ2-7, with 7 bases identical to TRBD1. After removal of 5 bases from V and 3 bases from J, the junction contained 5 bases not matched to a gene. Looked up from germline, CDR1 is SGHRS and CDR2 is YFSETQ. CDR3 size: 13 residues.

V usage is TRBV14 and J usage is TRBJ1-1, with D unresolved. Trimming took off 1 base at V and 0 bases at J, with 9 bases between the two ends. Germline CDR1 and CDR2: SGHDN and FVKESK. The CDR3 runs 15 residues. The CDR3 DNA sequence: TGTGCCAGCAGCCAAGGGCGTGGAGTGAACACTGAAGCTTTCTTT. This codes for CASSQGRGVNTEAFF.

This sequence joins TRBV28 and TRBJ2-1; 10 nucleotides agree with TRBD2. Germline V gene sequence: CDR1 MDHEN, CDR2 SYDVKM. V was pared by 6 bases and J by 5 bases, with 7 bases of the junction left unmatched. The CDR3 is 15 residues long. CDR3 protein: CASSSPGLANNEQFF. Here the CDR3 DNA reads TGTGCCAGCAGCTCTCCGGGACTAGCGAACAATGAGCAGTTCTTC.

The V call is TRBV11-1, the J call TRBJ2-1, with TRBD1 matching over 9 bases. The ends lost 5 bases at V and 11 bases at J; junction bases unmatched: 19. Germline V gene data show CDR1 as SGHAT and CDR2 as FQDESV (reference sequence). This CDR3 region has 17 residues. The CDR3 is CASSPGGEGTGSTQQFF. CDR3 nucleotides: TGTGCCAGCAGCCCAGGGGGGGAGGGGACAGGGTCAACTCAGCAGTTCTTC.

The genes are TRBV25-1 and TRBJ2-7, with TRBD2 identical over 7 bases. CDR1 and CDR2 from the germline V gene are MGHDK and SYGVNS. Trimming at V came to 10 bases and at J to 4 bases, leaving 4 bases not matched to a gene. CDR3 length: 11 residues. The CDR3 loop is CATREGYEQYF. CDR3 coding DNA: TGTGCCACCAGGGAGGGATACGAGCAGTACTTC.

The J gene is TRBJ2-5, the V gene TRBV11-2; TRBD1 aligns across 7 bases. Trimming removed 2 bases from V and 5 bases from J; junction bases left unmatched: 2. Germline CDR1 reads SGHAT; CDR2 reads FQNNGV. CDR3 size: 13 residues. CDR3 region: CASSLSQGETQYF. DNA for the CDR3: TGTGCCAGCAGCTTATCACAGGGGGAGACCCAGTACTTC.

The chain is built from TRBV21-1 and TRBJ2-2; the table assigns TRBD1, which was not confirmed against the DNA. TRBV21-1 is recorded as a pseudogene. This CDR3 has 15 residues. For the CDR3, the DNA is TGTGCCAGCAGCAAGGAGGACAGAAACACCGGGGAGCTGTTTTTT. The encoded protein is CASSKEDRNTGELFF.

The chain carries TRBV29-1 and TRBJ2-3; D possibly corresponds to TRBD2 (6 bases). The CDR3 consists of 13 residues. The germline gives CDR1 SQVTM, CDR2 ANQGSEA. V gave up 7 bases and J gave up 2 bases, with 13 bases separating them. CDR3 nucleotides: TGCAGCGCGGAGGGACTTTTCACAGATACGCAGTATTTT. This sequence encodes CSAEGLFTDTQYF.

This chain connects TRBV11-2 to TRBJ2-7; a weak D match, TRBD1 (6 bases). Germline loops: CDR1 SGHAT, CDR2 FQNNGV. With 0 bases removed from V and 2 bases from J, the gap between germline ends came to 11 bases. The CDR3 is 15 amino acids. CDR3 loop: CASSLEDRDTYEQYF. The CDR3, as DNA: TGTGCCAGCAGCTTAGAAGACCGGGACACCTACGAGCAGTACTTC.